What follows is one TCR beta chain and its context. Its target is not known. The method was immunoSEQ multiplex PCR; TCRdb's version includes in-frame clones alone and lacks a portion of them. The sample records approximately 83,000 clones, around four fifths being singletons. The source of the sample is a study of radiation and T cells in renal cell carcinoma. General study results and limits: Top tumor clonotypes rose in blood 2 weeks post-radiation, then contracted.

The time point was: blood 4 weeks post-SBRT, at nephrectomy. The treatment here: 15 Gy SBRT to primary tumor, nephrectomy 4 weeks later. This renal cell carcinoma was of the clear cell type. Sequences were derived from blood, sampled from a patient whose treatment included radiotherapy and nephrectomy. This TCR was recovered from a man aged 45-60 years with renal cell carcinoma.

The CDR3 loop is CASSPRAGGYGYTF. In DNA, the CDR3 is TGTGCCAGCAGCCCCCGGGCAGGGGGCTATGGCTACACCTTC. The J gene is TRBJ1-2, the V gene TRBV7-9; 7 bases match TRBD1. The CDR3 totals 14 residues. V was clipped by 5 bases and J by 4 bases; unmatched bases: 7. Per germline, CDR1 SEHNR and CDR2 FQNEAQ (reference sequence). The whole variable domain, filled in from reference TRBV7-9 and TRBJ1-2, reads DTGVSQNPRHKITKRGQNVTFRCDPISEHNRLYWYRQTLGQGPEFLTYFQNEAQLEKSRLLSDRFSAERPKGSFSTLEIQRTEQGDSAMYLCASSPRAGGYGYTFGSGTRLTVV.